Included here is one TCR beta chain sequence, with context. Antigen: not known. The sample is drawn from a study of T cells after yellow fever vaccination. Study-wide findings and caveats: Clones from primary vaccination mostly reappeared after the booster (approximately 96% CD4, approximately 86% CD8).

V lost 3 bases and J 4 bases, leaving 16 bases between the germline ends. Germline CDR1 reads SGHKS; CDR2 reads YYEKEE (reference sequence). There are 15 residues in the CDR3. Universal primer sites and UMIs were introduced during 5'RACE template-switching synthesis of TCR cDNA. MiXCR was run by TCRdb on the 5' RACE reads, yielding one entry per CDR3 protein. The sample shows 500,000 to 650,000 distinct CDR3 sequences, less than 20% of them seen only once. Sequenced here: PBMCs, sampled less than 6 days after the first yellow fever vaccination. This clonotype originated in a man younger than 30 who received the YFV17D yellow fever vaccine. The chain employs TRBV5-5 and TRBJ1-2; weak D call: TRBD1 (5 bases). Written as DNA, the CDR3 is TGTGCCAGCAGCTCCTTAGGGGACTCGGGCTATGGCTACACCTTC. This sequence encodes CASSSLGDSGYGYTF.